Below are 7 T cell receptor beta chains sequenced from a single sample in a study of metastatic and nonmetastatic thyroid tumors. Each patient went into thyroid surgery without having received any treatment. TCRdb re-processed the PCR reads through MiXCR. The sample lists about 90,000 clones; roughly 8.6% were seen once. Sequencing was done on a sample of blood. These receptor sequences come from a female donor with papillary thyroid cancer or a benign thyroid nodule (not recorded which). Some clones in this sample may be carry-over from other donors' samples.

This clone appeared many times. The rearrangement uses TRBV20-1 and TRBJ2-5, with 7 bases matching TRBD2. The CDR3 totals 14 residues. V gave up 5 bases and J gave up 1 base; unmatched junction bases: 7. Germline-derived CDR1 and CDR2 are DFQATT and SNEGSKA (reference sequence). The CDR3, as DNA: TGCAGTGCTGGGGCGTCGGGGGGCCAAGAGACCCAGTACTTC. As protein: CSAGASGGQETQYF.

Ten or more counts support this clone. This chain links TRBV5-4 with TRBJ2-7; D may be TRBD1 (6 bases). The CDR3 covers 13 residues. Germline CDR1 SGHNT, CDR2 YYREEE (reference sequence). The germline V and J ends were trimmed by 5 bases and 3 bases, with 12 bases remaining between them. CDR3 residues: CASSDDRIYEQYF. In nucleotides, the CDR3 is TGTGCCAGCAGTGACGACAGGATCTACGAGCAGTACTTC.

This clone was counted ten times or more. In nucleotides, the CDR3 is TGTGCCAGCAGCCGCGGGACCGATACTACATATAGCAATCAGCCCCAGCATTTT. Its protein is CASSRGTDTTYSNQPQHF. V usage is TRBV11-1 and J usage is TRBJ1-5; tentative D call: TRBD1 (5 bases). CDR3 size: 18 residues. CDR1 is SGHAT, CDR2 FQDESV, per germline (reference sequence). V was clipped by 5 bases and J by 0 bases, with 20 bases between them.

This clone was observed at least ten times. V and J are TRBV9 and TRBJ2-1, with 9 bases that match TRBD1. The CDR3 consists of 17 residues. The germline CDR1 and CDR2 sequences are SGDLS and YYNGEE. With 3 bases clipped from V and 1 base from J, the junction kept 8 bases outside the gene matches. This CDR3 is CASSGGNRGLSYNEQFF. In DNA, the CDR3 is TGTGCCAGCAGCGGGGGGAACAGGGGGCTATCCTACAATGAGCAGTTCTTC.

This clone was counted at least ten times. The rearrangement uses TRBV11-1 and TRBJ1-6, with 8 bases fitting TRBD1. Trimming at V came to 4 bases and at J to 4 bases, leaving 6 bases not matched to a gene. This CDR3 has 16 residues. CDR1 is SGHAT, CDR2 FQDESV, per germline (reference sequence). The CDR3 region is CASSSPTGGYNSPLHF. In DNA form, the CDR3 reads TGTGCCAGCAGCTCTCCCACAGGGGGGTATAATTCACCCCTCCACTTT.

The table lists this clone with many counts. The CDR3 loop reads CSAGAFSYEQYF. The CDR3 nucleotides are TGCAGTGCGGGGGCTTTCTCCTACGAGCAGTACTTC. The gene calls are TRBV20-1 and TRBJ2-7, with a tentative D call TRBD1 (6 bases). The CDR3 contains 12 residues. Trimming stripped 6 bases from V and 0 bases from J, with 9 bases between. The germline V gene encodes CDR1 DFQATT and CDR2 SNEGSKA (reference sequence).

This clone was recorded many times. This sequence joins TRBV5-4 and TRBJ1-6; possible D gene TRBD1, 5 bases. The CDR3 sequence is 14 residues long. V was pared by 3 bases and J by 8 bases, with 12 bases between. CDR1 is SGHNT, CDR2 YYREEE, per germline (reference sequence). This CDR3 reads CASSSLSGDSPLHF. CDR3 DNA sequence: TGTGCCAGCAGCTCGCTATCGGGGGATTCACCCCTCCACTTT.